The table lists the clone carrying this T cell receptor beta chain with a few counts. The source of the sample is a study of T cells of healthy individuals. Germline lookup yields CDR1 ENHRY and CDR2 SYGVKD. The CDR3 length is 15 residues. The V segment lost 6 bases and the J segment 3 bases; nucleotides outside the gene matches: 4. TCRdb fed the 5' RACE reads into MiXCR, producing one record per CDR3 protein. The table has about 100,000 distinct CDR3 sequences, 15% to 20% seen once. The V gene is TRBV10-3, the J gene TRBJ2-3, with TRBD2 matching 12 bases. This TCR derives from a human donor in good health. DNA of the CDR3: TGTGCCATCAGGATTCTAGCGGGAGGGACAGATACGCAGTATTTT. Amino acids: CAIRILAGGTDTQYF.